This T cell receptor beta chain was retrieved from a study of Ad26.COV2.S vaccination and SARS-CoV-2 variants listed by TCRdb under 2021. A note on the overall study: Vaccine-arm donors were drawn from COV1001, a multicentre, randomized, double-blind, placebo-controlled phase I-IIa trial of Ad26.COV2.S in healthy adults. Dosing of Ad26.COV2.S was intramuscular, at either 5x10^10 or 1x10^11 viral particles, delivered as one shot or as two shots spaced 56 days apart. Sequencing of the TCRbeta repertoire served to evaluate the specificity and breadth of SARS-CoV-2-reactive T cell receptors following Ad26.COV2.S vaccination. A total of some 30 samples were included in the TCR-sequenced set, comprising 19 Ad26.COV2.S vaccine recipients, 5 placebo recipients and 8 SARS-CoV-2 convalescent individuals. Trial participants were randomized into five groups of five, in which low-dose or high-dose Ad26.COV2.S was given once or twice, or placebo was given on both occasions. Blinding of investigators to trial group allocation was maintained during experiments and outcome assessment. Overall study results and their limits: Vaccine and placebo recipients had similar non-spike TCR breadth, a finding consistent with the vaccine containing only spike. The study was not powered for comparison of responses between vaccine doses or regimens. Higher spike-specific TCR breadth was observed in Ad26.COV2.S recipients than in placebo recipients (P = 0.0014). The authors noted that the TCR breadth and depth analyses may have underestimated total T cell responses. After vaccination, substantial breadth of spike-specific CD8+ and CD4+ T cell responses was reported.

This specimen's treatment or condition label, interpreted: some 20 received Ad26.COV2.S at low or high dose, single or two shots; about five received placebo; per-sample allocation not given. For vaccine and placebo recipients, repertoires were sequenced using samples collected on day 63 after the first injection. Between 29 July and 7 August 2020, Cohort 1b enrolled around 25 adults aged 18-55 years at one site in Boston, USA. Ad26.COV2.S was a replication-incompetent adenovirus type 26 vector that expressed a prefusion-stabilized SARS-CoV-2 spike protein derived from the original Wuhan strain. The immunoSEQ Assay was used to sequence TCRbeta CDR3 regions. After extraction, genomic DNA underwent amplification by bias-controlled multiplex PCR, followed by high-throughput sequencing. Processing in the source paper ran as follows. Collapsing and filtering of sequences were performed to quantify the absolute abundance of each unique TCRbeta CDR3 region. T cell fraction was estimated by normalizing TCRbeta template counts to usable DNA, with usable DNA measured through amplification of reference genes found in all nucleated cells. Repertoire TCRs were annotated as SARS-CoV-2-specific by exact matching of V gene, CDR3 amino acid sequence and J gene to a known reactive TCR set. The reference SARS-CoV-2 TCR set was obtained from MIRA and was filtered for enrichment in COVID-19-positive ImmuneCODE repertoires, whereby public or cross-reactive TCRs were removed. Drawing on the MIRA antigens, annotated TCRs were analysed further at the level of specific ORF or position within ORF. Depth was the summed frequency of annotated unique rearrangements, while breadth was defined as annotated unique rearrangements over total unique productive rearrangements. TCR breadth was compared between groups using two-sided Wilcoxon rank-sum tests. TCRdb mirrors the immuneACCESS table, restricted to in-frame sequences. Some clones are absent from its copies; in checked studies, under half trace to an unresolved V gene, and the reason for the others is unknown. V, J and clone size reflect that table, while D and trimming were determined from the DNA. This sample comprises 430,000 or so clones, 75% to 95% of them detected only once. The ten most abundant clones make up more than 9% of the sample.

Worth noting for this clone: What antigen it recognizes has not been identified. No quality values exist for individual bases; no much larger clone is one base distant.

The sample here was peripheral blood, taken in a trial of Ad26.COV2.S vaccine versus placebo. This clonotype originated in a person aged 18 to 59 who received the Ad26.COV2.S COVID-19 vaccine or a placebo.

The CDR3 reads as follows: CASSSGVVREADNEQFF. The nucleotide sequence is given as TGTGCCAGCAGCTCGGGTGTGGTGCGGGAGGCGGACAATGAGCAGTTCTTC. The chain employs TRBV7-9 and TRBJ2-1; a stretch of 8 junction bases matches TRBD2. Germline trimming: 4 bases from V, 5 bases from J; junction bases outside gene matches: 13. The cysteine opens and the phenylalanine closes a CDR3 of 17 amino acids. The only DNA kept is the CDR3, 51 bases in frame from the first base. Reading the germline V gene (reference sequence) gives CDR1 SEHNR and CDR2 FQNEAQ.